This TCR beta chain originates from a study of cytomegalovirus exposure and HLA in healthy donors. Notes on the study in general: The investigators catalogued 150 to 200 TCR beta chains as cytomegalovirus-associated. Versus the roughly 690-donor mean, an Asian-associated ancestry cluster reportedly showed fewer N-insertions in a later analysis.

Amplification used 60 Vbeta primers and 13 Jbeta primers. Sequencing was performed with immunoSEQ multiplex PCR; in TCRdb, only in-frame clones are kept and a portion is missing. The specimen's table records around 97,000 clones. V lost 4 bases to trimming and J lost 0 bases, with 16 bases between them. Germline values: CDR1 SGHTA, CDR2 FQGNSA. This CDR3 has 17 amino acids. Turning to this clone: As yet, its antigen is unknown.

The specimen sequenced was PBMCs. The sequence was collected from a man between 35 and 55 years old in good health and CMV-seronegative. This chain connects TRBV7-2 to TRBJ2-1; a possible D gene is TRBD1 (5 bases). The CDR3 DNA is TGTGCCAGCAGCTCAAATAGACAGAACAGCTCCTACAATGAGCAGTTCTTC. Translating gives CASSSNRQNSSYNEQFF.